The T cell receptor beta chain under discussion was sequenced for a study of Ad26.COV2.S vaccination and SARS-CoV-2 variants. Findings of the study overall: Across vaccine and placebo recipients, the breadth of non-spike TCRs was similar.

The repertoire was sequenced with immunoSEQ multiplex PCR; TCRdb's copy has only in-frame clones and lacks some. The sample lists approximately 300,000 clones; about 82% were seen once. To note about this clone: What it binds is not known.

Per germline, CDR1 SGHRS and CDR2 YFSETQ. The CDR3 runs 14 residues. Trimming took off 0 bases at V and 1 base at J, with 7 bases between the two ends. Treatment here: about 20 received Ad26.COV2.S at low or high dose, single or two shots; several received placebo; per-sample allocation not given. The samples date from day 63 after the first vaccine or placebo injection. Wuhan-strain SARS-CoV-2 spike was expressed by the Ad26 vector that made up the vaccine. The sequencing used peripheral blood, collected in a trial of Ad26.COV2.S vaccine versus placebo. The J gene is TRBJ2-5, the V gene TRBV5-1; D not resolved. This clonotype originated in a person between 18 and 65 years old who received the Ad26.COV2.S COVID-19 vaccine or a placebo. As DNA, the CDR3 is TGCGCCAGCAGCTTGGTCGAGCTCCAAGAGACCCAGTACTTC. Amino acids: CASSLVELQETQYF.